Sequencing of this TCR beta chain was carried out in a study of molecular identifiers for immune sequencing clone quantification. The V segment lost 5 bases and the J segment 6 bases; nucleotides outside the gene matches: 1. Germline CDR1 reads PRHDT; CDR2 reads FYEKMQ (reference sequence). CDR3 length: 12 residues. The sorting of naive CD8 T cells used the CD8+CD4-CCR7+CD45RA+ phenotype. This clonotype has a count of ten or more. TCRdb reprocessed the PCR reads with MiXCR, giving one entry per CDR3 protein. The table lists roughly 300,000 distinct CDR3 sequences, roughly 24% of them singletons. Sequencing was done on a sample of naive CD8+ T cells from blood, with Jurkat cell RNA spiked in. Subset of the sample: FACS-sorted CD8+CD4-CCR7+CD45RA+ naive T cells. This sequence originates from a human donor in good health. Some libraries in this study had Jurkat cell RNA spiked in. The V and J genes are TRBV13 and TRBJ1-5, with 7 bases aligning to TRBD1. CDR3 DNA sequence: TGTGCCAGCAGCAACAGGGGTCAGCCCCAGCATTTT. Protein product: CASSNRGQPQHF.